The clone carrying this TCR beta chain was counted ten times or more. The sample originates from a study of regulatory T cells in long-lasting Graves disease. This CDR3 has 14 residues. V was cut by 3 bases and J by 5 bases, with 13 bases left in between. The germline V gene has CDR1 ENHRY and CDR2 SYGVKD. The time point denotes: newly diagnosed GD, antithyroid drugs for less than 3 months. TCR sequences were obtained from RNA taken from PBMCs. iRepertoire HTBI primers and Arm-PCR of CDR3 regions built TCR beta libraries. Each CDR3 protein gets one entry after TCRdb re-called the multiplex PCR reads with MiXCR. Among 500,000 or so distinct CDR3 sequences listed, less than 15% were seen once. These data also formed part of another study, on T cells in Graves' hyperthyroidism and ophthalmopathy. That investigation notes: Graves' hyperthyroidism was deemed stable given no ophthalmopathy progression within 18 months. Using 13 V-J features, a model discriminated ophthalmopathy from stable hyperthyroidism. Before onset, by a median of around six months, the model predicted ophthalmopathy.

The clonotype originates from a woman between 50 and 59 years old with Graves disease. This chain connects TRBV10-3 to TRBJ2-5; the D is unclear. Sequenced here: peripheral blood mononuclear cells (PBMCs), sampled at new diagnosis, from a patient treated with antithyroid drugs. The CDR3 region is CAISDNTGGETQYF. The CDR3 DNA follows: TGTGCCATCAGTGACAATACCGGTGGGGAGACCCAGTACTTC.